This TCR beta chain was captured in a study of cytomegalovirus exposure and HLA in healthy donors. Whole-study context: There were about 85 million unique TCRs (from HLA-typed donors) in an early data release. Study outcomes and limitations: In a later analysis, an Asian-associated ancestry cluster reportedly showed fewer N-insertions than the approximately 640-donor mean. As a later analysis showed, a missense DCLRE1C variant was linked to trimming of TCR beta V- and J-genes.

Use of 60 Vbeta and 13 Jbeta primers characterized the PCR. Sequencing was performed with immunoSEQ multiplex PCR; in TCRdb, only in-frame clones are kept and a portion is missing. In the table there are about 200,000 clones, around 80% of which are singletons. As to this clone: Its antigen is not known.

What was sequenced was PBMCs. The TCR was taken from a woman between 25 and 40 years old in good health and CMV-seropositive.

CDR3 in amino acids: CASPHRDSGNTIYF. The DNA for the CDR3 is TGTGCCAGCCCGCACAGGGACTCTGGAAACACCATATATTTT. The chain joins TRBV2 to TRBJ1-3, with a weak D call TRBD1 (6 bases). The CDR3 extends over 14 amino acids. V lost 8 bases and J lost 0, with 11 bases in between. Germline V CDR1 and CDR2: SNHLY, FYNNEI.